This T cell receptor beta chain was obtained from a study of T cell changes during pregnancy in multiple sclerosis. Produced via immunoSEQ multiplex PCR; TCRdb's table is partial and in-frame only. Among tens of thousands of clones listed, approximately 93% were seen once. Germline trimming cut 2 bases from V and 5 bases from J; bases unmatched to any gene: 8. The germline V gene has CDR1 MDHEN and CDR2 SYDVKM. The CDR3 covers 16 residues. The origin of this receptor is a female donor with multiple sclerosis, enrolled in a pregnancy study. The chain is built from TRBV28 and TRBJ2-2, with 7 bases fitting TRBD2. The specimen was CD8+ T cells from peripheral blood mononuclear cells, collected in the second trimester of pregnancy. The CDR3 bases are TGTGCCAGCAGTTTAGTGGGAGGAGCGGGGACCGGGGAGCTGTTTTTT. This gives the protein CASSLVGGAGTGELFF.